These T cell receptor beta chains were read from a single sample in a study of a mutant IDH1 vaccine in newly diagnosed glioma. The antigens these receptors bind are not known. Sequencing used immunoSEQ multiplex PCR; TCRdb keeps in-frame clones, though not all of them. The sample includes some 42,000 clones, roughly 80% of them seen just once. The sample consisted of PBMCs, taken from a glioma patient whose treatment included an IDH1 peptide vaccine. The receptors come from a man aged 18-30 years with glioma. Some clones in this sample may be carry-over from other donors' samples. Each CDR3 is given with its conserved first and last residue. Each record gives: D gene, clone size, J gene, V gene, CDR3 DNA, CDR3 protein. D genes are given only for firm matches. Part of the rows lack a size; the others show once, few, many or a class for expanded clones.

TRBD1,.,TRBJ2-2,TRBV5-3,TGTGCCAGAAGCTTGTTCACAGGGGGCGGGGAGCTGTTTTTT,CARSLFTGGGELFF
.,.,TRBJ2-7,TRBV27,TGTGCCAGCAGTTTAGGAGGGTGGAGCTACGAGCAGTACTTC,CASSLGGWSYEQYF
.,.,TRBJ1-5,TRBV30,TGTGCCTGGAGTGTAGCAGGAGATCAGCCCCAGCATTTT,CAWSVAGDQPQHF
.,.,TRBJ1-1,TRBV7-3,TGTGCCAGCAGCTTGCAATTTAAGGGTGAAGCTTTCTTT,CASSLQFKGEAFF
TRBD2,.,TRBJ2-7,TRBV10-2,TGCGCCACCTCGGTGGGAGGGTCAAACGAGCAGTACTTC,CATSVGGSNEQYF
.,.,TRBJ1-1,TRBV7-9,TGTGCCAGCAGCACCGAGACCTCAGGAGCTTTCTTT,CASSTETSGAFF
TRBD1,.,TRBJ1-2,TRBV4-1,TGCGCCAGCAGCCAAGATTGGGGACAGGCCGCCTATGGCTACACCTTC,CASSQDWGQAAYGYTF
.,.,TRBJ1-2,TRBV5-1,TGCGCCAGCAGCTCGCAGGGATTCAGCGGGGGCTACACCTTC,CASSSQGFSGGYTF
.,.,TRBJ1-2,TRBV10-3,TGTGCCATCAGTCCCCGGGCCGGCGACTACACCTTC,CAISPRAGDYTF
TRBD1,.,TRBJ1-2,TRBV27,TGTGCCAGCACTCCCCGACTAACAGGGGCGGACGGCTACACCTTC,CASTPRLTGADGYTF
.,.,TRBJ2-2,TRBV5-1,TGCGCCAGCAGCTTGATGTGGGCAGATAGGGAGCTGTTTTTT,CASSLMWADRELFF
.,.,TRBJ2-7,TRBV11-2,TGTGCCAGCAGCTCCGGGACTGAATTAACCTACGAGCAGTACTTC,CASSSGTELTYEQYF
TRBD1,.,TRBJ2-1,TRBV4-3,TGCGCCAGCAGCCAATCAGTTGGGACAGGGGGGAACAATGAGCAGTTCTTC,CASSQSVGTGGNNEQFF
.,.,TRBJ1-6,TRBV4-1,TGCGCCAGCAGCCAAACCTCGACAGGCTCGGCACCCCTCCACTTT,CASSQTSTGSAPLHF
.,.,TRBJ2-2,TRBV20-1,TGCAGTGCTCCAAAAACCGGGGAGCTGTTTTTT,CSAPKTGELFF
.,few,TRBJ1-5,TRBV6-1,TGTGCCAGCAGTGAATGGGGGGCCGGGCAGCCCCAGCATTTT,CASSEWGAGQPQHF
TRBD1,.,TRBJ1-2,TRBV7-9,TGTGCCAGCAGCTTAGTTGGATCCGGGACAGCTTACTATGGCTACACCTTC,CASSLVGSGTAYYGYTF
.,.,TRBJ1-1,TRBV5-1,TGCGCCAGCAGCCAGGCACCCCGTCGGGACATGGGTGCTGAAGCTTTCTTT,CASSQAPRRDMGAEAFF
TRBD1,.,TRBJ2-1,TRBV15,TGTGCCACCAGCAGGAACCGGGACAGGGCGTCCATGAATGAGCAGTTCTTC,CATSRNRDRASMNEQFF
TRBD2,.,TRBJ2-3,TRBV29-1,TGCAGCGATATCGAGCGGGAGGGTGTCGATACGCAGTATTTT,CSDIEREGVDTQYF
.,.,TRBJ1-1,TRBV19,TGTGCCAGTACCCATGGGCCAGGGAACACTGAAGCTTTCTTT,CASTHGPGNTEAFF
.,.,TRBJ2-7,TRBV30,TGTGCCTGGACTCTACAGGGTGTTTACGAGCAGTACTTC,CAWTLQGVYEQYF
TRBD1,.,TRBJ1-4,TRBV7-2,TGTGCCAGCAGCTTTGGGGGACAGGGGACTGAAAAACTGTTTTTT,CASSFGGQGTEKLFF
.,.,TRBJ2-1,TRBV7-9,TGTGCCAGCAGCTTAGAGGGTTGGCACGAGCAGTTCTTC,CASSLEGWHEQFF
.,few,TRBJ1-6,TRBV9,TGTGCCAGCAGCGGTCGGGGAGGTGTGTATAATTCACCCCTCCACTTT,CASSGRGGVYNSPLHF
.,.,TRBJ2-7,TRBV30,TGTGCCTGGAGTGTAAAAGGGGACTCCTACGAGCAGTACTTC,CAWSVKGDSYEQYF
.,once,TRBJ2-7,TRBV4-1,TGCGCCAGCAGCCAAGAATGGCCTTCTAGCTCCTACGAGCAGTACTTC,CASSQEWPSSSYEQYF
.,.,TRBJ1-5,TRBV7-2,TGTGCCAGCAGCTTAGGAATGAGTCGGGGAGGTCAGCCCCAGCATTTT,CASSLGMSRGGQPQHF
TRBD1,once,TRBJ2-3,TRBV13,TGTGCCAGCAGCTTAAGGACAGGGGGCCCCACAGATACGCAGTATTTT,CASSLRTGGPTDTQYF
TRBD1,.,TRBJ1-3,TRBV7-9,TGTGCCAGCAGGGGGCTTGGGACAGGGCTGGGAAACACCATATATTTT,CASRGLGTGLGNTIYF
TRBD2,.,TRBJ2-4,TRBV30,TGTGCCTGGAGTATAACTGGACTAGCCCGAGCCAAAAACATTCAGTACTTC,CAWSITGLARAKNIQYF
.,.,TRBJ1-1,TRBV27,TGTGCCAGCAGTTTACGAGGTAGGACAAACACTGAAGCTTTCTTT,CASSLRGRTNTEAFF